This T cell receptor (beta chain) was recorded in a study of blood T cells in healthy people across ages. Per the germline V gene, CDR1 is SGHTA and CDR2 is FQGNSA. With 1 base removed from V and 1 base from J, the gap between germline ends came to 7 bases. The CDR3 runs 15 residues. Alongside a J-beta primer mix, a sample-barcoded 5' primer served in a second PCR lasting 7 to 11 cycles. TCRdb re-called the 5' RACE reads with MiXCR, one entry per CDR3 protein. This sample carries almost 550,000 distinct CDR3 sequences, approximately 25% of them seen once, and the ten largest clones take around 10%. This sample also appeared in a second study, on T cells of mothers and their children.

The chain couples TRBV7-2 to TRBJ2-2; no firm D call. The TCR sequence derives from a boy between 10 and 17 years old in good health. Sequenced: blood. The CDR3: CASSLGHRNTGELFF. As DNA, the CDR3 is TGTGCCAGCAGCTTAGGCCACAGGAACACCGGGGAGCTGTTTTTT.